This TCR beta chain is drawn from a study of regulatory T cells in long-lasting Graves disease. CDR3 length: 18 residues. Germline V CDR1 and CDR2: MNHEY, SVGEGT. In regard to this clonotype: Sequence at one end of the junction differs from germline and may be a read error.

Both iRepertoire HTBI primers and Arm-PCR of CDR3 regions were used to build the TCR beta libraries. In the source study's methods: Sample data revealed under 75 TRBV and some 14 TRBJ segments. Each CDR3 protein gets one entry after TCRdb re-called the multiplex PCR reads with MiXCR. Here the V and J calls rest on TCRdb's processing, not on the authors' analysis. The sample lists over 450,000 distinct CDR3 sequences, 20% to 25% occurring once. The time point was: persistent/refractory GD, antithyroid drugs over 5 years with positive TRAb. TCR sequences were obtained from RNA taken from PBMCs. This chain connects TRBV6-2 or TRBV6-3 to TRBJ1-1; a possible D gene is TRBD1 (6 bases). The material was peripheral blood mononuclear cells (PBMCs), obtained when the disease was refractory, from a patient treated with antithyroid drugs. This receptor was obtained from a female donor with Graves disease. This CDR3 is CASSSISRTEELNTEASF. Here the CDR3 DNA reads TGTGCCAGCAGTTCCATCTCCCGGACAGAAGAACTGAACACTGAAGCTTCCTTT.